The clone carrying this T cell receptor beta chain was picked up one time. What it binds is not known. Each CDR3 protein is one row after TCRdb ran MiXCR on the 5' RACE reads. The sample records about 270,000 distinct CDR3 sequences, 15% to 20% being singletons. These data belong to a study of T-cell memory formation after mild COVID-19. Study background: Largely, TCR clusters stayed within a single donor.

This CDR3 contains 15 residues. Germline assignment: CDR1 SQVTM and CDR2 ANQGSEA. V dropped 4 bases and J dropped 2; count of bases not matched to a gene: 8. Overall study findings and caveats: Clones from the second wave (peaking day 37) had unconfirmed SARS-CoV-2 specificity. Contracting CD4+ clones were located mainly in CM and EM, and CD8+ clones in EMRA. Cross-reactive memory appears to have joined, as suggested by some responding clones showing up in pre-infection memory.

V and J are TRBV29-1 and TRBJ2-5; 9 positions match TRBD1. What was sequenced was PBMCs or a T cell subset sorted from them (not recorded which). The receptor was isolated from a man between 18 and 29 years old who had mild COVID-19 (a few samples of this study predate the infection). Cell type and time point are not known. CDR3 sequence reads: CSVAQQGAGQETQYF. CDR3 nucleotides: TGCAGCGTTGCCCAACAGGGGGCGGGTCAAGAGACCCAGTACTTC.